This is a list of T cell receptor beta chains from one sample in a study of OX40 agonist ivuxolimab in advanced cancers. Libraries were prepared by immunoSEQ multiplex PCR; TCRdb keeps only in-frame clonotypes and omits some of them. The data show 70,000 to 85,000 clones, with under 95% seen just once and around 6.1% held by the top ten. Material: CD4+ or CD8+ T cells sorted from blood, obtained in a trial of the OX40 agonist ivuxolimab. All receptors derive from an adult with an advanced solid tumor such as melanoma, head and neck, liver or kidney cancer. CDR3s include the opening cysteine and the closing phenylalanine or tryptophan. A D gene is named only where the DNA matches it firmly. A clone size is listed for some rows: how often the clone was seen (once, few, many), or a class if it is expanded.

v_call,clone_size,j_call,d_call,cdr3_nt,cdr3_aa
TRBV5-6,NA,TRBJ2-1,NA,TGTGCCAGCAGCTTGGGGACGTCCTACAATGAGCAGTTCTTC,CASSLGTSYNEQFF
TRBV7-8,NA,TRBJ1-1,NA,TGTGCCAGCAGCTTAGAGTCAGTGAACACTGAAGCTTTCTTT,CASSLESVNTEAFF
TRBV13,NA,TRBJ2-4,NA,TGTGCCAGCAGCGGATACAGGGAATGGGGCAAAAACATTCAGTACTTC,CASSGYREWGKNIQYF
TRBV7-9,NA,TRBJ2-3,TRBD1,TGTGCCAGCAGCCAGGGGGTGGCGTTTACAGATACGCAGTATTTT,CASSQGVAFTDTQYF
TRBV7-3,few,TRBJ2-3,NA,TGTGCCAGCAGCTTAATGGGACTCAGCACAGATACGCAGTATTTT,CASSLMGLSTDTQYF
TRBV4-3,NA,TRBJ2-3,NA,TGCGCCAGCAGTCCGACCCCCCCCCAGGGGGGCCCCAGCACAGATACGCAGTATTTT,CASSPTPPQGGPSTDTQYF
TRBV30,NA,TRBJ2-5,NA,TGTGCCTGGAGTCCTTCGGAGACCCAGTACTTC,CAWSPSETQYF
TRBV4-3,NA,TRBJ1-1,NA,TGCGCCAGCAGCCAAGAACCCGGTGGGGCGAACACTGAAGCTTTCTTT,CASSQEPGGANTEAFF
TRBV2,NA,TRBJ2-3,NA,TGTGCCAGCAGTGGAAACACAGATACGCAGTATTTT,CASSGNTDTQYF
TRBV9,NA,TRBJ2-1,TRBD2,TGTGCCAGCAGCGTAGGAAGATTGCTAGCGGACTACAATGAGCAGTTCTTC,CASSVGRLLADYNEQFF
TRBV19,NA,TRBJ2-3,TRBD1,TGTGCCAGTAGTAACCCCGACAGGGGAAGCACAGATACGCAGTATTTT,CASSNPDRGSTDTQYF
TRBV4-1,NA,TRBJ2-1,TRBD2,TGCGCCAGCAGCCGCGGGACTAGCGGGAGGGCCCCTTTTGTTGAGCAGTTCTTC,CASSRGTSGRAPFVEQFF
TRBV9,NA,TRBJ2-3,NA,TGTGCCAGCAGCGTAGAGGCGGGGCATAGCACAGATACGCAGTATTTT,CASSVEAGHSTDTQYF
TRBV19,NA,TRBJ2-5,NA,TGTGCCAGTAGCCCGGGTCTGGTCGAGACCCAGTACTTC,CASSPGLVETQYF
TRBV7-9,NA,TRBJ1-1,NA,TGTGCCAGCGACCCGGGACAGAACACTGAAGCTTTCTTT,CASDPGQNTEAFF
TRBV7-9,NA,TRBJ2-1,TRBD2,TGTGCCAGCAGCTTAGGTCAAGCGGGATACAATGAGCAGTTCTTC,CASSLGQAGYNEQFF
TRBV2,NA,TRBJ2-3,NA,TGTGCCAGCAGTATACCACAAACCCGGGGGAATACGCAGTATTTT,CASSIPQTRGNTQYF
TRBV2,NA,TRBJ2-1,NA,TGTGCCAGCAGTGGTACGGGCAGCTCCTACAATGAGCAGTTCTTC,CASSGTGSSYNEQFF
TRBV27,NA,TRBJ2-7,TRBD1,TGTGCCAGCAGTTTGACAGGGTCCTACGAGCAGTACTTC,CASSLTGSYEQYF
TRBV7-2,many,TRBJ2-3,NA,TGTGCCAGCCTCTTCCGGGGTAGCGACACAGATACGCAGTATTTT,CASLFRGSDTDTQYF
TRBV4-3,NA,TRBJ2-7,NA,TGCGCCAGCAGCCAAGATTATGGGGGTTTTTCCTACGAGCAGTACTTC,CASSQDYGGFSYEQYF
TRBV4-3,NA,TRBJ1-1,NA,TGCGCCAGCAGCCTAGGTTCAGGGCTTTACACTGAAGCTTTCTTT,CASSLGSGLYTEAFF
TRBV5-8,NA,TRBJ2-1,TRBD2,TGTGCCAGCAGCTTCGTCTGGACTAGAACCTACAATGAGCAGTTCTTC,CASSFVWTRTYNEQFF
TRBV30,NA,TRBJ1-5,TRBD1,TGTGCCTGGTCCCCGCCGACAGGGGGGGTTCAGCCCCAGCATTTT,CAWSPPTGGVQPQHF
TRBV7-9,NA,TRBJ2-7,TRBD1,TGTGCCAGCAGCTTAGGGGACAGGGGGTACTACGAGCAGTACTTC,CASSLGDRGYYEQYF
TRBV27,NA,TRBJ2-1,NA,TGTGCCAGCAGCCTCCTTATCGGGGAGCCCCTTAACAATGAGCAGTTCTTC,CASSLLIGEPLNNEQFF
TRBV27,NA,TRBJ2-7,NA,TGTGCCAGCAAGGGGCTGGCCCACGAGCAGTACTTC,CASKGLAHEQYF
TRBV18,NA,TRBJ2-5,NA,TGTGCCAGCTCGCCCAAATGGGGAGTAGACTCGGAGACCCAGTACTTC,CASSPKWGVDSETQYF
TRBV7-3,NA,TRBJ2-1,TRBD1,TGTGCCAGCAGCCCCTGGACAGGGCACAATGAGCAGTTCTTC,CASSPWTGHNEQFF
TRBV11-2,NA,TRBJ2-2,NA,TGTGCCAGCAGCTTAGCGGACGGGGGGCCCCTCGGCGGGGAGCTGTTTTTT,CASSLADGGPLGGELFF
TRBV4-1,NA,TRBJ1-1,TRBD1,TGCGCCAGCAGCCCCCTCGGGACAGGGGGCACAGACACTGAAGCTTTCTTT,CASSPLGTGGTDTEAFF
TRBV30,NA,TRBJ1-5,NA,TGTGCCTGGAGTGGTGGAGGATCAAGCAATCAGCCCCAGCATTTT,CAWSGGGSSNQPQHF
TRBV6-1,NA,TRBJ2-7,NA,TGTGCCAGCAGTGAATCAAGCTACGAGCAGTACTTC,CASSESSYEQYF
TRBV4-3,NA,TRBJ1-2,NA,TGCGCCAGCAGCCAAGGAGGGACGGCCTATGGCTACACCTTC,CASSQGGTAYGYTF
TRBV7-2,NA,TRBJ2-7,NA,TGTGCCAGCAGCTCCATCGACAGAGGACAGTACTTC,CASSSIDRGQYF
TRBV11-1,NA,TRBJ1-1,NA,TGTGCCAGCAGCTTAGCGGGGGAAGGGACTGAAGCTTTCTTT,CASSLAGEGTEAFF
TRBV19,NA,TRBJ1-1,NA,TGTGCCAGTAGTAAACCCCCCACAGGGAGTCCTGAAGCTTTCTTT,CASSKPPTGSPEAFF
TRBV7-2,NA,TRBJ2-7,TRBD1,TGTGCCAGCAGCTTATCCGCGGGACAGGGTATGTACGAGCAGTACTTC,CASSLSAGQGMYEQYF
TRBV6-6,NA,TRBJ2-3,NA,TGTGCCAGCGGAACAGGCGGCACAGATACGCAGTATTTT,CASGTGGTDTQYF
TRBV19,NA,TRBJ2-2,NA,TGTGCCAGTTCTGGAGCCGGGGAGCTGTTTTTT,CASSGAGELFF
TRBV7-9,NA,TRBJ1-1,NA,TGTGCCAGCAGCCCCGACTGGTCCATTGAAGCTTTCTTT,CASSPDWSIEAFF
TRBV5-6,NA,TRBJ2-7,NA,TGTGCCAGCAGCATGATGCGGACGGAGCAGTACTTC,CASSMMRTEQYF
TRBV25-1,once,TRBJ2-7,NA,TGTGCCAGCAGTGAACCCCCTCCCGTACCCCCCTACGAGCAGTACTTC,CASSEPPPVPPYEQYF
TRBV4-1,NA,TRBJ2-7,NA,TGCGCCAGCAGCCCGGTCCGGGGTGACGGGCCTTACGAGCAGTACTTC,CASSPVRGDGPYEQYF
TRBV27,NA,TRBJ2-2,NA,TGTGCCAGCAGTCATCCACAGTGGGGGGACACCGGGGAGCTGTTTTTT,CASSHPQWGDTGELFF